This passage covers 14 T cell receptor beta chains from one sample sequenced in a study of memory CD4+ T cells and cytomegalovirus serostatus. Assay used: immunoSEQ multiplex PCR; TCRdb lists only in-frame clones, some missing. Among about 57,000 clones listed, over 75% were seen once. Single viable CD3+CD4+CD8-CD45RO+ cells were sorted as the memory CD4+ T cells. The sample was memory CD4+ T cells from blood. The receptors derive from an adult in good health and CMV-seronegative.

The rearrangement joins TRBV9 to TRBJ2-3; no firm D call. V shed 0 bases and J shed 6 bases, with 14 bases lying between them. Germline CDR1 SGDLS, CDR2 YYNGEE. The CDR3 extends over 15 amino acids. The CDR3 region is CASSVGSLPRDTQYF. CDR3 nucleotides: TGTGCCAGCAGCGTAGGGAGCCTCCCTAGGGATACGCAGTATTTT.

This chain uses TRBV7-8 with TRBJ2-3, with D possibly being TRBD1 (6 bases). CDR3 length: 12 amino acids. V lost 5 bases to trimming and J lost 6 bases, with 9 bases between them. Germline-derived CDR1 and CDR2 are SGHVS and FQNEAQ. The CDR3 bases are TGTGCCAGCAGCCAGGGGTCCGATACGCAGTATTTT. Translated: CASSQGSDTQYF.

DNA for the CDR3: TGTGCCAGTAGTAAATATCCCCAGGTTCAGAGTCAGCCCCAGCATTTT. This gives the protein CASSKYPQVQSQPQHF. The chain carries TRBV19 and TRBJ1-5; D not certain. The germline CDR1 and CDR2 sequences are LNHDA and SQIVND (reference sequence). The CDR3 runs 16 residues. Trimming pared 4 bases from V and 6 bases from J, leaving 19 bases between. The full variable domain, with the rest looked up from reference TRBV19 and TRBJ1-5, is DGGITQSPKYLFRKEGQNVTLSCEQNLNHDAMYWYRQDPGQGLRLIYYSQIVNDFQKGDIAEGYSVSREKKESFPLTVTSAQKNPTAFYLCASSKYPQVQSQPQHFGDGTRLSIL.

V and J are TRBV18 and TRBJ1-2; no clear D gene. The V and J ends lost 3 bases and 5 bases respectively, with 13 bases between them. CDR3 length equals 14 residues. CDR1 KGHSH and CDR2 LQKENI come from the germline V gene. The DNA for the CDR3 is TGTGCCAGCTCACCCCCGAGGGTGGGGTATGGCTACACCTTC. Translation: CASSPPRVGYGYTF.

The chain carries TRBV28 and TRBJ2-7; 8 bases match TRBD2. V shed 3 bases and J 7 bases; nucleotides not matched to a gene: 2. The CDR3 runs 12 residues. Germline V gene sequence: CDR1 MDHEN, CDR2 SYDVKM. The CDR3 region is CASSFPGGEQYF. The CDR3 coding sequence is TGTGCCAGCAGTTTCCCGGGAGGGGAGCAGTACTTC.

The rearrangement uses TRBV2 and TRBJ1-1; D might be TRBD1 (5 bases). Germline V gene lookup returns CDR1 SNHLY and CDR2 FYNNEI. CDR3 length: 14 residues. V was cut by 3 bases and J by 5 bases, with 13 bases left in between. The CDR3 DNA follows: TGTGCCAGCAGTGACGGCAGGGCGGGAACTGAAGCTTTCTTT. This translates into CASSDGRAGTEAFF.

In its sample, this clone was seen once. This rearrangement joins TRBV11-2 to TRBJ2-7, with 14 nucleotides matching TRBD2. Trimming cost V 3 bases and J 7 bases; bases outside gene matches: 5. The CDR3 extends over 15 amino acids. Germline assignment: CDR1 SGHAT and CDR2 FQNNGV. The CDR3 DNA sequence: TGTGCCAGCAGCTTGGGACTAGCGGGAGATCGTGAGCAGTACTTC. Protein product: CASSLGLAGDREQYF.

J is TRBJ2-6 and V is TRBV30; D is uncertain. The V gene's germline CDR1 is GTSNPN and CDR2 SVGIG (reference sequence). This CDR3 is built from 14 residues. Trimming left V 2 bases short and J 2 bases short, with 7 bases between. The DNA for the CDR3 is TGTGCCTGGAGTTTGAGGACTGGGGCCAACGTCCTGACTTTC. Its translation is CAWSLRTGANVLTF.

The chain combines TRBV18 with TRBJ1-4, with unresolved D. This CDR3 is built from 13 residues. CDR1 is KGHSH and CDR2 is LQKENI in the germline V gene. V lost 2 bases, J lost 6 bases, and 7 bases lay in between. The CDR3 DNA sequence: TGTGCCAGCTCACCAGGACTGGATGAAAAACTGTTTTTT. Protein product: CASSPGLDEKLFF.

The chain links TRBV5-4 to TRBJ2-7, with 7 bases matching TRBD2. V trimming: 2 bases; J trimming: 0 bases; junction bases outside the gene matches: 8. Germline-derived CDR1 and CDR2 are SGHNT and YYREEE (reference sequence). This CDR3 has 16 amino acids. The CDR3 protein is CASSFGGTTASYEQYF. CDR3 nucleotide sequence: TGTGCCAGCAGCTTTGGTGGGACTACCGCCTCCTACGAGCAGTACTTC.

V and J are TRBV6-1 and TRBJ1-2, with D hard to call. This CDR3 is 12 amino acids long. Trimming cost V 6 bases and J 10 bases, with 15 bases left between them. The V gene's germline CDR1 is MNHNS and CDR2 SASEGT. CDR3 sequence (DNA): TGTGCCAGCAGGCCCGTCTCAGGTGACTACACCTTC. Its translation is CASRPVSGDYTF.

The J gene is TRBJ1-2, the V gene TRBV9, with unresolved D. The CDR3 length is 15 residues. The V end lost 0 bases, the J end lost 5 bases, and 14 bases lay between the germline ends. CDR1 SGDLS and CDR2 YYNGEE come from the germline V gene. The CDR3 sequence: CASSVAPQSGYGYTF. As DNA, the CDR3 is TGTGCCAGCAGCGTAGCCCCCCAGTCAGGATATGGCTACACCTTC.

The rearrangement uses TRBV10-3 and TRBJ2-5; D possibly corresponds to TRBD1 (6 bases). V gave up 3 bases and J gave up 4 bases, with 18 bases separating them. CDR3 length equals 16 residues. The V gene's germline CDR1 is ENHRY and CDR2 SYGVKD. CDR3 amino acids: CAISEPQGRGGETQYF. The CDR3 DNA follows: TGTGCCATCAGTGAACCCCAGGGGAGAGGAGGAGAGACCCAGTACTTC.

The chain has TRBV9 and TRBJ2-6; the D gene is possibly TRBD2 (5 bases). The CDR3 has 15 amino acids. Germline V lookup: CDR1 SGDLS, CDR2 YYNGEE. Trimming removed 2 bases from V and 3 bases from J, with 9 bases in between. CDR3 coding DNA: TGTGCCAGCAGCGTTTACGGGAATGGGGCCAACGTCCTGACTTTC. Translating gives CASSVYGNGANVLTF. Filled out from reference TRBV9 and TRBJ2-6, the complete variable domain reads DSGVTQTPKHLITATGQRVTLRCSPRSGDLSVYWYQQSLDQGLQFLIQYYNGEERAKGNILERFSAQQFPDLHSELNLSSLELGDSALYFCASSVYGNGANVLTFGAGSRLTVL.